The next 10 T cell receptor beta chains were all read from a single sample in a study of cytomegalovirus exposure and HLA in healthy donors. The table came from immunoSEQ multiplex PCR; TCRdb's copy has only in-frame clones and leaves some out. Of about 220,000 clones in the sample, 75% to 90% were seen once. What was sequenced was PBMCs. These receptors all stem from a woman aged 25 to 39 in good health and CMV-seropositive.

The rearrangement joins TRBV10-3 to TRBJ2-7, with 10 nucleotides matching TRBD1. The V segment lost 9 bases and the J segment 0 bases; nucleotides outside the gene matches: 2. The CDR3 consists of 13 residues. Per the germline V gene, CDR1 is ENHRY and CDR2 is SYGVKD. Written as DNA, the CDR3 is TGTGCCATAGGACAGGGGGACTCCTACGAGCAGTACTTC. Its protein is CAIGQGDSYEQYF.

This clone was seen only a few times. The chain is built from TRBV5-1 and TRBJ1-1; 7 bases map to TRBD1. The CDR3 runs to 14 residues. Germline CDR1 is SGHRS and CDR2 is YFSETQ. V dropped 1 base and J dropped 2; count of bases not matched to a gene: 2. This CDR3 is CASSLTGVNTEAFF. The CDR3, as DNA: TGCGCCAGCAGCTTGACAGGGGTAAACACTGAAGCTTTCTTT.

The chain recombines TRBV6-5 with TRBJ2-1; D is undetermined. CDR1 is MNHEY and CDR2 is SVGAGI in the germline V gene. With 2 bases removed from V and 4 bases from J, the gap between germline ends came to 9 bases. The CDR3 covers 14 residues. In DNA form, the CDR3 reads TGTGCCAGCAGTTACGCCAGCGCTTACAATGAGCAGTTCTTC. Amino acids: CASSYASAYNEQFF.

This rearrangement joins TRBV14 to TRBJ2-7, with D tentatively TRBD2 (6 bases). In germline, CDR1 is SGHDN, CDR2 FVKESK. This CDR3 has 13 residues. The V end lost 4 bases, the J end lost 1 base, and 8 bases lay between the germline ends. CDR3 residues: CASSLTSSYEQYF. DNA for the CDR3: TGTGCCAGCAGCCTGACTAGTTCCTACGAGCAGTACTTC. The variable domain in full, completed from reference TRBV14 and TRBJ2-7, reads EAGVTQFPSHSVIEKGQTVTLRCDPISGHDNLYWYRRVMGKEIKFLLHFVKESKQDESGMPNNRFLAERTGGTYSTLKVQPAELEDSGVYFCASSLTSSYEQYFGPGTRLTVT.

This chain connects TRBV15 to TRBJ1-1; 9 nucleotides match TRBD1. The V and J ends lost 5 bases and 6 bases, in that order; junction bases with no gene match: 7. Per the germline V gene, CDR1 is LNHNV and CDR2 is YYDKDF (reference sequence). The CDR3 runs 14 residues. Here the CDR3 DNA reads TGTGCCACCAGCTCCGGGACAGGGTCCCCTGAAGCTTTCTTT. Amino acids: CATSSGTGSPEAFF.

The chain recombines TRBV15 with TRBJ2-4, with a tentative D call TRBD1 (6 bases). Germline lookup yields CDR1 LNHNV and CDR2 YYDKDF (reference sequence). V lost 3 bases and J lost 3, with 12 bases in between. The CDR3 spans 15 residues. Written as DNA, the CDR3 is TGTGCCACCAGCAGCCCCCGGGACAACAAAAACATTCAGTACTTC. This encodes CATSSPRDNKNIQYF.

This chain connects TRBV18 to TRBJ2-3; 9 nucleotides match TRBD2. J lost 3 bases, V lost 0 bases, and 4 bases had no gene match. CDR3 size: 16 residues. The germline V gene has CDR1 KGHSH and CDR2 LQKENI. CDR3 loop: CASSPPAGGGTDTQYF. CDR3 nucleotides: TGTGCCAGCTCACCACCAGCGGGAGGCGGTACAGATACGCAGTATTTT.

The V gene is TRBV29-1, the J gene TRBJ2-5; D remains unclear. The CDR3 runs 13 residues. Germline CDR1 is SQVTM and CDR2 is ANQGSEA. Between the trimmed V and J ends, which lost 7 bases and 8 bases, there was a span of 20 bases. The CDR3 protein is CSAGAATLATQYF. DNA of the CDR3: TGCAGCGCCGGCGCAGCCACCTTAGCAACCCAGTACTTC. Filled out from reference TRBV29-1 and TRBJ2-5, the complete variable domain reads SAVISQKPSRDICQRGTSLTIQCQVDSQVTMMFWYRQQPGQSLTLIATANQGSEATYESGFVIDKFPISRPNLTFSTLTVSNMSPEDSSIYLCSAGAATLATQYFGPGTRLLVL.

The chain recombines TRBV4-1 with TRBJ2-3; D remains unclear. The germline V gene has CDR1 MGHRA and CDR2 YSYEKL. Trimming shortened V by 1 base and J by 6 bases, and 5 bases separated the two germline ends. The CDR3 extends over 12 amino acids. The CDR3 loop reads CASSQVMDTQYF. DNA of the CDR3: TGCGCCAGCAGCCAAGTCATGGATACGCAGTATTTT.

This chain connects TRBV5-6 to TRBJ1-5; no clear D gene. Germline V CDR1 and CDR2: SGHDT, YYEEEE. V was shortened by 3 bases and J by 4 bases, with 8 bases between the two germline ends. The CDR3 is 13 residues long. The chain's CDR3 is CASSWGVNQPQHF. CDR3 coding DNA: TGTGCCAGCAGCTGGGGAGTAAATCAGCCCCAGCATTTT. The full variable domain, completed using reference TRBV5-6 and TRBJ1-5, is DAGVTQSPTHLIKTRGQQVTLRCSPKSGHDTVSWYQQALGQGPQFIFQYYEEEERQRGNFPDRFSGHQFPNYSSELNVNALLLGDSALYLCASSWGVNQPQHFGDGTRLSIL.